These 8 T cell receptor beta chains share one sample of origin, sequenced in a study of blood T cell repertoires in COVID-19. TCRdb keeps only in-frame clones here, not all; method: immunoSEQ multiplex PCR. The sample yields under 350,000 clones, approximately 85% seen once. Input material: peripheral blood. The receptor source for this set is a human donor in a cohort sampled during active COVID-19.

A remark on this clone: Its ends do not fully match the called genes, so a read error is possible. The V call is TRBV24-1, the J call TRBJ2-2; D is perhaps TRBD2 (6 bases). The CDR3 has 13 residues. Per germline, CDR1 KGHDR and CDR2 SFDVKD. The CDR3 here is CATKAGSTGELFF. Written as DNA, the CDR3 is TGTGCTACCAAGGCGGGATCCACCGGGGAGCTGTTTTTT.

The chain carries TRBV24-1 and TRBJ1-6, with 7 bases that match TRBD1. Trimming removed 3 bases from V and 0 bases from J; junction bases left unmatched: 7. The CDR3 totals 18 residues. The V gene's germline CDR1 is KGHDR and CDR2 SFDVKD. For the CDR3, the DNA is TGTGCCACCAGTGATCCGGGACAGTGGAGCTCCTATAATTCACCCCTCCACTTT. Amino acids: CATSDPGQWSSYNSPLHF.

V and J are TRBV24-1 and TRBJ2-2; 9 bases line up with TRBD1. The CDR3 spans 16 residues. Looked up from germline, CDR1 is KGHDR and CDR2 is SFDVKD. J lost 4 bases, V lost 4 bases, and 6 bases had no gene match. The CDR3 loop reads CATSDRTGEGTGELFF. CDR3 sequence (DNA): TGTGCCACCAGTGACCGGACAGGGGAGGGCACCGGGGAGCTGTTTTTT.

This clone has a count of ten or more. Other DNA sequences in this specimen translate into the identical CDR3. This chain joins TRBV3-1 (or the pseudogene TRBV3-2) and TRBJ2-7, with D possibly TRBD2 on 6 matching bases. The CDR3 covers 14 residues. V shed 1 base and J shed 3 bases, with 10 bases lying between them. Germline lookup yields CDR1 LGHDT and CDR2 YNNKEL (reference sequence). The CDR3 DNA follows: TGTGCCAGCAGCCAAGCCGGGAGCGACTACGAGCAGTACTTC. This translates into CASSQAGSDYEQYF.

The rearrangement joins TRBV5-1 to TRBJ2-3; 11 positions match TRBD2. The CDR3 consists of 18 residues. The V gene end was trimmed by 3 bases and the J gene end by 2 bases; junction bases not matched to a gene: 11. Germline assignment: CDR1 SGHRS and CDR2 YFSETQ. Written as DNA, the CDR3 is TGCGCCAGCAGCTCTATACGGGGACTAGCGGAAAACACAGATACGCAGTATTTT. As protein: CASSSIRGLAENTDTQYF.

The rearrangement joins TRBV29-1 to TRBJ2-1, with 7 bases lining up with TRBD1. CDR3 length equals 15 residues. V gave up 6 bases and J gave up 0 bases; unmatched junction bases: 8. From germline, CDR1 is SQVTM and CDR2 ANQGSEA. CDR3 in DNA: TGCAGCGTCTCCCAGGGGGTGAGCTCCTACAATGAGCAGTTCTTC. The encoded protein is CSVSQGVSSYNEQFF.

In regard to this clone: The same CDR3 can be traced to other DNA sequences in this sample. The chain is built from TRBV7-2 and TRBJ2-3; no definite D call. V shed 5 bases and J shed 0 bases, with 3 bases lying between them. Germline-derived CDR1 and CDR2 are SGHTA and FQGNSA. The CDR3 extends over 12 amino acids. The CDR3 coding sequence is TGTGCCAGCAGCCAAAGCACAGATACGCAGTATTTT. Its translation is CASSQSTDTQYF.

The chain joins TRBV18 to TRBJ2-3; D is possibly TRBD2 (6 bases). CDR3 length: 15 residues. The V gene lost 2 bases and the J gene lost 4 bases, with 13 bases spanning the gap. Germline V CDR1 and CDR2: KGHSH, LQKENI. CDR3 DNA sequence: TGTGCCAGCTCACCATCAAGCACGGGAGCAGATACGCAGTATTTT. Its translation: CASSPSSTGADTQYF.